Detailed here is one T cell receptor beta chain. No antigen is known for it. Other DNA sequences of this sample code for an identical CDR3. Germline values: CDR1 SGDLS, CDR2 YYNGEE. V lost 0 bases and J 2 bases, leaving 9 bases between the germline ends. The CDR3 has 14 residues. This sample was taken from a study of T cell responses to AZD1222 COVID-19 vaccine. Notes on the study in general: Unmutated variant regions reportedly attract nearly half of all spike-specific TCRs. Repertoires in all cases were sampled only once the peak T cell response had passed. Among vaccine-associated CD4 TCRs, coverage spanned spike, with dominance at 160-218 and 743-854.

Clones were read by immunoSEQ multiplex PCR, and TCRdb kept only the in-frame ones, dropping some. The table shows more than 140,000 clones, with 88% occurring only once. The genes are TRBV9 and TRBJ2-7; D uncertain. This TCR derives from an adult in good health. The sequencing used peripheral blood, collected on day 0 of AZD1222 vaccination. For the CDR3, the DNA is TGTGCCAGCAGCGTAGATTTAGGGACCTACGAGCAGTACTTC. Translation gives CASSVDLGTYEQYF.